This T cell receptor beta chain was profiled in a study of T cells after posttransplantation cyclophosphamide (dated by TCRdb to about 2016). For the study in its entirety: Using TRB sequencing, the study followed how the T cell repertoire reconstituted after myeloablative bone marrow transplantation in which posttransplantation cyclophosphamide served as GVHD prophylaxis. Public TRB sequences were checked against a database of over 3,000 sequences associated with responses to pathogens, tumor antigens, self-antigens and alloantigens. Because TRA and TRB clonality correlated tightly in 9 samples, the subsequent TCR analyses were limited to TRB only. Samples from around 40 PTCy-treated patients and 15 to 20 related bone marrow donors of those patients were subjected to antigen receptor sequencing. In 3 patients, TRB sequencing was also performed on up to about 3 more blood samples taken 2 to 5.2 years after transplant, and in a handful of patients, pretransplant blood was also TRB-sequenced. Blood from all 35 or so PTCy patients who had 1-year posttransplant specimens underwent TRB sequencing.

Here is what the overall study found, with its caveats: Across 45 patients, recipient CMV seropositivity and CMV reactivation were highly associated with TRB clonality; PTCy diversity was similar to CNI/methotrexate controls. Donor-recipient similarity was low at 1-2 months but rose over the first year, and later blood repertoires were often dominated by donor CD8+ memory clones. The TRB repertoires of T cells infiltrating skin or GI tract showed only limited overlap with the TRB repertoires of T cells in blood.

This clone was detected ten times or more. Its antigen is currently not known. Base quality data are lacking; no much larger clone is found one base away. Genomic DNA was the input for TRB sequencing, which was run either with the immunoSEQ assay at survey resolution or with the hsTCRB kit. The paper's data handling went like this. Initial read processing used immunoSEQ software, and repertoire analyses used the LymphoSeq R package. For each TRB dataset, clonality was calculated as 1 minus normalized Shannon entropy, and the Gini coefficient was computed as well. Phenotypes of unsorted samples were inferred by mapping TRB sequences from sorted subsets of the recipient or donor onto unsorted samples of the same recipient. Drawn from immuneACCESS, this table holds only the in-frame rearrangements with V and J called that TCRdb kept. Clones are partly lost; checked studies trace under half to an unresolved V gene and leave the rest unexplained. V and J calls and clone size are as listed in that table; D and trimming were resolved from the DNA. This sample is represented by roughly 13,000 clones, with no singletons among them. The ten largest account for roughly 23% of the sample.

Reading the label with the study, this specimen's treatment or condition is: high-dose cyclophosphamide on days +3 and +4 as single-agent GVHD prophylaxis. PTCy patients received busulfan and fludarabine conditioning, a related or unrelated marrow graft, and cyclophosphamide on days +3 and +4. PTCy-treated patients were drawn from a prospective multi-institutional clinical trial. Peripheral blood and bone marrow mononuclear cells were isolated by Ficoll-Hypaque density centrifugation and cryopreserved. CDR3 length: 16 amino acids, cysteine to phenylalanine. Only the CDR3 part of the read is kept: 48 bases, read in frame from the first base. The germline V gene specifies LGHNA as CDR1 and YSLEER as CDR2. Trimming takes 0 bases off V and 0 bases off J; junction bases not matched to a gene: 5.

The input for sequencing was PBMCs, taken 950 to 1,200 days after allogeneic stem cell transplant with posttransplant cyclophosphamide. The clonotype originates from a female patient aged 40-49 years who received an allogeneic stem cell transplant from a related donor, was CMV-positive, and had no GVHD. Some T cells may be donor cells from the graft after a transplant. The sequence is built from TRBV4-3 and TRBJ2-7, with 7 middle bases fitting TRBD2. For the CDR3, the sequence is CASSQDLGGSSYEQYF. The nucleotide sequence reads as follows: TGCGCCAGCAGCCAAGATTTGGGGGGGAGCTCCTACGAGCAGTACTTC.